This TCR beta chain comes out of a study of blood T cell repertoires in COVID-19. The table came from immunoSEQ multiplex PCR; TCRdb's copy has only in-frame clones and leaves some out. This table holds 150,000 to 180,000 clones, approximately 80% found once. V was clipped by 3 bases and J by 0 bases; unmatched bases: 4. Germline values: CDR1 SGHTA, CDR2 FQGNSA. The CDR3 contains 16 residues. This clone was recorded once. The V gene is TRBV7-2, the J gene TRBJ1-5; TRBD1 matches 8 bases. This clonotype originated in a woman aged 55 to 70 with acute or convalescent COVID-19. Material for sequencing was peripheral blood. As DNA, the CDR3 is TGTGCCAGCAGCTTTACAGGGGGACATAGCAATCAGCCCCAGCATTTT. Translated, it gives CASSFTGGHSNQPQHF. The full variable domain, completed using reference TRBV7-2 and TRBJ1-5, is GAGVSQSPSNKVTEKGKDVELRCDPISGHTALYWYRQSLGQGLEFLIYFQGNSAPDKSGLPSDRFSAERTGGSVSTLTIQRTQQEDSAVYLCASSFTGGHSNQPQHFGDGTRLSIL.